The TCR beta chain under discussion was sequenced for a study of beta chain features in type 1 diabetes. As concerns this clone: Antigen specificity is unknown. The same CDR3 is also encoded by other DNA sequences in this sample.

Trimming took off 0 bases at V and 0 bases at J, with 4 bases between the two ends. Germline lookup yields CDR1 MNHNY and CDR2 SVGAGI (reference sequence). The CDR3 loop spans 14 amino acids. Findings and caveats of the study: For Type 1 diabetes patients, all four CD4+ subsets carried TCRB CDR3s that were moderately but significantly shorter.

Reverse transcribing all isolated RNA meant expressed TCRB transcripts were sequenced. The assay was immunoSEQ multiplex PCR, and TCRdb's table has in-frame clones only and misses some. The sample includes 550,000 to 850,000 clones, about an eighth seen only once; the top ten take 0.02% to 0.025%. The source is a man between 18 and 29 years old with type 1 diabetes. Material: naive CD4+ T cells from blood. V is TRBV6-6 and J is TRBJ2-3; D is undetermined. CDR3 DNA: TGTGCCAGCAGTTACTCGAGGAGCACAGATACGCAGTATTTT. Translated: CASSYSRSTDTQYF.